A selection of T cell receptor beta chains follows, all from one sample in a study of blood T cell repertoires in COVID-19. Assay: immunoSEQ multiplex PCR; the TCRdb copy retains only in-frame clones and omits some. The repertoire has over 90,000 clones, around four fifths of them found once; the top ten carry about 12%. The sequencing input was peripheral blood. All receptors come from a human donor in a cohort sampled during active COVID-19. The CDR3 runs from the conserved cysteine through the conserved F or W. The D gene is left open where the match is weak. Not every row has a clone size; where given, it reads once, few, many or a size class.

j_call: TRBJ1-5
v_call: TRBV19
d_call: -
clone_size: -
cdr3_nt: TGTGCCAGTACCGAACGCCTACAGGTTAGGCAGCCCCAGCATTTT
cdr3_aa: CASTERLQVRQPQHF

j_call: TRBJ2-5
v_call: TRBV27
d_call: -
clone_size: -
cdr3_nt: TGTGCCAGCAGTTTGACAGGCCGGCAAGAGACCCAGTACTTC
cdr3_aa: CASSLTGRQETQYF

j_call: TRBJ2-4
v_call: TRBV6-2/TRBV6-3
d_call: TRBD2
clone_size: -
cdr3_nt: TGTGCCAGCAGTTGGCGAGCGGGGGGCCTAAAAAACATTCAGTACTTC
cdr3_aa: CASSWRAGGLKNIQYF

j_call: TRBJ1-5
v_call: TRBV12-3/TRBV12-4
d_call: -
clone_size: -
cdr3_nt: TGTGCCAGCACGGACAATAGCAATCAGCCCCAGCATTTT
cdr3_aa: CASTDNSNQPQHF

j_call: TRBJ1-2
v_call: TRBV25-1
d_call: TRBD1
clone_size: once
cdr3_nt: TGTGCCAGCGGGGATTCCGGGACAGTCTATGGCTACACCTTC
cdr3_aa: CASGDSGTVYGYTF

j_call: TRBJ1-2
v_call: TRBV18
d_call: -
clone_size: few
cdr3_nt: TGTGCCAGCTCGCGGGACGGACTCTATGGCTACACCTTC
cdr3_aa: CASSRDGLYGYTF

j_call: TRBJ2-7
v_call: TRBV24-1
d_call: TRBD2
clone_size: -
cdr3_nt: TGTGCCACCAGACCTAGCGGGGGTAGGTACGAGCAGTACTTC
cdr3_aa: CATRPSGGRYEQYF

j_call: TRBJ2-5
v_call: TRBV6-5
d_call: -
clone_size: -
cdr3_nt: TGTGCCACACTAGGTTCCCAAGAGACCCAGTACTTC
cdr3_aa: CATLGSQETQYF

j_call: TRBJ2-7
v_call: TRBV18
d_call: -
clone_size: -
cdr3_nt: TGTGCCAGCTCACCATCGAGGACAGGGAGGGGCGAGCAGTACTTC
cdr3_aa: CASSPSRTGRGEQYF

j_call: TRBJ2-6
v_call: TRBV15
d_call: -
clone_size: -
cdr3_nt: TGTGCCACCAGCAGGATAAATAGCCCTGGGGCCAACGTCCTGACTTTC
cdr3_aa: CATSRINSPGANVLTF

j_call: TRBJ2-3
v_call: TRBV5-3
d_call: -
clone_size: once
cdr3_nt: TGTGCCAGAAGCTTGGAGGGGCGTTCGGGCCACACAGATACGCAGTATTTT
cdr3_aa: CARSLEGRSGHTDTQYF

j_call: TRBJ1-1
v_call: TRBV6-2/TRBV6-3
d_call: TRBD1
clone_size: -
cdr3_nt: TGTGCCAGCAGTTCCCGCGGACAGGGAAACACTGAAGCTTTCTTT
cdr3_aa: CASSSRGQGNTEAFF

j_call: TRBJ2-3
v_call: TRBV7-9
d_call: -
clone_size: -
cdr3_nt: TGTGCCAGCAGCCCCTGGGGCGACACAGATACGCAGTATTTT
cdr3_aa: CASSPWGDTDTQYF

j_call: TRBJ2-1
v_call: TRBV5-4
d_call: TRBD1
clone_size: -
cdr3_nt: TGTGCCAGCAGCTTGGAGCCAAGGACAGGACCCTACAATGAGCAGTTCTTC
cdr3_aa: CASSLEPRTGPYNEQFF

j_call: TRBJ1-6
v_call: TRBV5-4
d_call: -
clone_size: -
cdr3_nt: TGTGCCAGCAGCTTGAGTCTTAGCTCCTATAATTCACCCCTCCACTTT
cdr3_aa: CASSLSLSSYNSPLHF

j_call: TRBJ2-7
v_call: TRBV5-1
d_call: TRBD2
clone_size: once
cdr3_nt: TGCGCCAGCAGCTTGGGAGCGGGGGGCAAAGACGAGCAGTACTTC
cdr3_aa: CASSLGAGGKDEQYF

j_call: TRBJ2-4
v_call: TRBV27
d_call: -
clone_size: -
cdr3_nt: TGTGCCAGCAGTTTTCGTCTTCCGGGGTCCAAAAACATTCAGTACTTC
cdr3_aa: CASSFRLPGSKNIQYF

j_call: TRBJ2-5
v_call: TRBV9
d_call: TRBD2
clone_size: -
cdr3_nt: TGTGCCAGCAGCGTAGGGGTAGCGGGGCTCCAAGAGACCCAGTACTTC
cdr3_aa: CASSVGVAGLQETQYF

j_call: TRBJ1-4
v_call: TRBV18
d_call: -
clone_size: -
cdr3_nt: TGTGCCAGCTCGCCTTTGGCAGGGGATGAAAAACTGTTTTTT
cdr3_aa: CASSPLAGDEKLFF

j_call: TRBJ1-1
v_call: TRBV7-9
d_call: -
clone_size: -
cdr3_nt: TGTGCCAGCAGACGTACAGGGCCCACTGAAGCTTTCTTT
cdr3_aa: CASRRTGPTEAFF

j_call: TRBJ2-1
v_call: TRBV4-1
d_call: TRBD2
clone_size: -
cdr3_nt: TGCGCCAGCAGCCAAGATCAAAGTTGGCTAGCGGGGGGGCCTCTCGCCTACAATGAGCAGTTCTTC
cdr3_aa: CASSQDQSWLAGGPLAYNEQFF

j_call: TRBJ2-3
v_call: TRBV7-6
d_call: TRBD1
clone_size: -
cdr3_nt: TGTGCCAGCAGCTCATGGGACAGGGGGCAAGATACGCAGTATTTT
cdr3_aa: CASSSWDRGQDTQYF

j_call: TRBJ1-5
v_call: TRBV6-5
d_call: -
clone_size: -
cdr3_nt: TGTGCCAGGGGAGCTAATCTCTGTGGGCCCCAGCATTTT
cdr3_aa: CARGANLCGPQHF

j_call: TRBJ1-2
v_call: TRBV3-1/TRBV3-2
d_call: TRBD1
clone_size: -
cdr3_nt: TGTGCCAGCAGGGGGGGACAGGGGGCCTATGGCTACACCTTC
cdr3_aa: CASRGGQGAYGYTF

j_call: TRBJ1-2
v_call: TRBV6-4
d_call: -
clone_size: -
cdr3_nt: TGTGCCAGCAGGAAGGGGGAACCACCAAACTATGGCTACACCTTC
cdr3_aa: CASRKGEPPNYGYTF

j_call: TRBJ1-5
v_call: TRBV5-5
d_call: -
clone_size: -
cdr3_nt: TGTGCCAGCAGCCACGGGATTCCCGGCCAGCCCCAGCATTTT
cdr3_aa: CASSHGIPGQPQHF

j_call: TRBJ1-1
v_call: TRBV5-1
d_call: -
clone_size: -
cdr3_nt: TGCGCCAGCAGCAAAGGGGCCGATTTGAACACTGAAGCTTTCTTT
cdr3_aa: CASSKGADLNTEAFF

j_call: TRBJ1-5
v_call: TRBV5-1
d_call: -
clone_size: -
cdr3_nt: TGCGCCAGCAGCTTGGATAACAGGGAAAACCAGCCCCAGCATTTT
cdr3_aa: CASSLDNRENQPQHF

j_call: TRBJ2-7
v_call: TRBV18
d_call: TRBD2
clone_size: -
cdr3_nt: TGTGCCAGCTCACCGGTAACTAGCGGGGGAACCGACGAGCAGTACTTC
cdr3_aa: CASSPVTSGGTDEQYF

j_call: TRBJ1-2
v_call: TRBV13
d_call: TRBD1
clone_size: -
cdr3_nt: TGTGCCAGCAGCCCACGGACAGGACTCTATGGCTACACCTTC
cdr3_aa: CASSPRTGLYGYTF

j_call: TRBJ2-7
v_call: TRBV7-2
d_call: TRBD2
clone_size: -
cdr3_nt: TGTGCCAGCAGCTTCGGACTAGCGGGGACCGGAGGCCACGAGCAGTACTTC
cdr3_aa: CASSFGLAGTGGHEQYF

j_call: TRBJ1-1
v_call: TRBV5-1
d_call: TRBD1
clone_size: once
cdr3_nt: TGCGCCAGCAGCTTGCAGGGGGTCTCACTCTATAAGAACACTGAAGCTTTCTTT
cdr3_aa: CASSLQGVSLYKNTEAFF

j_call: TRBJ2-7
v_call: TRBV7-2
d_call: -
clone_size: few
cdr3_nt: TGTGCCAGCGGCAAACACTACGAGCAGTACTTC
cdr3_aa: CASGKHYEQYF

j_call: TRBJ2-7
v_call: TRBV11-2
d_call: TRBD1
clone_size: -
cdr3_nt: TGTGCCAGCAGCTCCATCCGGACAGGGGGCGCATTCGAGCAGTACTTC
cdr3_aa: CASSSIRTGGAFEQYF

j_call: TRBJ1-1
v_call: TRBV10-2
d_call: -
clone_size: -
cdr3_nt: TGCGCCAGCAGTGATATGGGGGGGGCCACTGAAGCTTTCTTT
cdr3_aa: CASSDMGGATEAFF

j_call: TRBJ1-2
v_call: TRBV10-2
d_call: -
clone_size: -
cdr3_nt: TGCGCCACCTCACAGGGCGAGAACTATGGCTACACCTTC
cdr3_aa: CATSQGENYGYTF

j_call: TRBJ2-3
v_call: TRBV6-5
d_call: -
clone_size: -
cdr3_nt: TGTGCCAGCACCATAAGAGGAGGTTTAGGAGATACGCAGTATTTT
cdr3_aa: CASTIRGGLGDTQYF